Sequencing of this T cell receptor (beta chain) was carried out in a study of chemoradiotherapy in HPV16-positive cancers. V lost 2 bases, J lost 0 bases, and 11 bases lay in between. From germline, CDR1 is MNHNS and CDR2 SASEGT. There are 16 residues in the CDR3. Generated by immunoSEQ multiplex PCR, the TCRdb table keeps only in-frame clones and is missing some. Here the sample spans 750 to 850 clones, over 70% being singletons. This clone was recorded once. The sample was tumor tissue, taken from a patient who underwent chemoradiotherapy. The chain carries TRBV6-1 and TRBJ1-3; the D is unclear. The clonotype comes from a human donor with HPV-associated anogenital cancer. The DNA for the CDR3 is TGTGCCAGCAGTGAATTTGGTCCAAGCTCTGGAAACACCATATATTTT. This codes for CASSEFGPSSGNTIYF.